The clone carrying this T cell receptor beta chain has just a few counts. The data originate from a study of blood T cell repertoires in COVID-19. Study overall: The analysed material was cDNA or gDNA that came from T cells, B-cell-depleted T cells, or PBMCs.

The assay was immunoSEQ multiplex PCR, and TCRdb's table has in-frame clones only and misses some. Of roughly 97,000 clones in the sample, about 90% were seen once. There are 14 residues in the CDR3. Trimming removed 3 bases from V and 7 bases from J, with 16 bases in between. Germline V gives CDR1 MNHNS, CDR2 SASEGT. The V and J genes are TRBV6-1 and TRBJ2-7, with D tentatively TRBD2 (6 bases). The source material was peripheral blood. The clonotype originates from a human donor in a cohort sampled during active COVID-19. The DNA of the CDR3 is TGTGCCAGCAGTGATTCCGGGGCACGGGAGGAGCAGTACTTC. Translated: CASSDSGAREEQYF.